This T cell receptor (beta chain) stems from a study of T cell responses to AZD1222 COVID-19 vaccine. Note on this clone: Its antigen is undetermined.

Trimming stripped 1 base from V and 3 bases from J, with 7 bases between. The CDR3 runs 13 residues. Germline lookup yields CDR1 SGHRS and CDR2 YFSETQ. General study results and limits: Repertoire samples came only from after the peak T cell response.

TCRdb's table, derived via immunoSEQ multiplex PCR, lists solely in-frame clones and lacks some. The table lists around 200,000 clones, about 90% of them singletons. V usage is TRBV5-1 and J usage is TRBJ2-5, with unresolved D. The receptor was derived from an adult in good health. Sequencing was performed on peripheral blood, taken on day 0 of AZD1222 vaccination. As DNA, the CDR3 is TGCGCCAGCAGCTTGAGGCAGGAAGAGACCCAGTACTTC. Its translation: CASSLRQEETQYF.